This entry is about one T cell receptor beta chain. Its target is unknown. This entry is derived from a study of cytomegalovirus exposure and HLA in healthy donors. Trimming removed 4 bases at V and 8 bases at J, with 15 bases between. Germline V gene data show CDR1 as MRHNA and CDR2 as SNTAGT. CDR3 size: 14 residues. 13 Jbeta primers and 60 Vbeta primers were used for the PCR. The repertoire was sequenced with immunoSEQ multiplex PCR; TCRdb's copy has only in-frame clones and lacks some. The sample comprises 150,000 to 160,000 clones, about 84% of which are singletons, and over 5% rests with the top ten. Overall study findings and caveats: Some V segments, TRBV6-2 and TRBV6-3 among them, were indistinguishable and were therefore excluded. In a later analysis, a missense DCLRE1C variant was linked to TCR beta V- and J-gene trimming. A later analysis reportedly found fewer N-insertions in an Asian-associated ancestry cluster than the approximately 670-donor mean. Common viral pathogens seemed, in a later analysis, to connect with several of the most significant clusters.

V and J are TRBV6-4 and TRBJ2-1, with no clear D. Sequenced input: PBMCs. This TCR derives from a woman in her thirties or forties in good health and CMV-seropositive. The chain's CDR3 is CASSGPPSVDEQFF. CDR3 coding DNA: TGTGCCAGCAGTGGGCCCCCCAGCGTCGATGAGCAGTTCTTC.